This T cell receptor (beta chain) was sequenced in a study of T-cell reconstitution after alpha-beta-depleted transplantation in children. Study observations and caveats: A year had passed since transplant, and T-cell counts and diversity by then came mostly from newly produced T cells. The origin of alpha-beta T cells about two months after transplant was reportedly several hundred expanded graft clones.

Preparing the TCRbeta library involved the use of unique molecular identifiers. One entry per CDR3 protein results from TCRdb running MiXCR on the PCR reads. The repertoire consists of hundreds of thousands of distinct CDR3 sequences, with around 13% occurring once and the leading ten covering around 2%. This clonotype was seen many times. The antigen is unknown. V was shortened by 7 bases and J by 3 bases, with 15 bases between the two germline ends. The germline gives CDR1 SQVTM, CDR2 ANQGSEA. There are 13 residues in the CDR3. The specimen comprised PBMCs, mostly from graft donor cells, sampled 360 days after TCRalphabeta/CD19-depleted stem cell transplant. This TCR was recovered from a male patient younger than 18 who had a stem cell transplant for acute myeloid leukemia, so the T cells may come from the graft donor. This chain links TRBV29-1 with TRBJ1-1; possibly TRBD1 for D (6 bases). The CDR3: CSARTASHTEAFF. CDR3 bases: TGCAGCGCCCGGACAGCCTCCCACACTGAAGCTTTCTTT.